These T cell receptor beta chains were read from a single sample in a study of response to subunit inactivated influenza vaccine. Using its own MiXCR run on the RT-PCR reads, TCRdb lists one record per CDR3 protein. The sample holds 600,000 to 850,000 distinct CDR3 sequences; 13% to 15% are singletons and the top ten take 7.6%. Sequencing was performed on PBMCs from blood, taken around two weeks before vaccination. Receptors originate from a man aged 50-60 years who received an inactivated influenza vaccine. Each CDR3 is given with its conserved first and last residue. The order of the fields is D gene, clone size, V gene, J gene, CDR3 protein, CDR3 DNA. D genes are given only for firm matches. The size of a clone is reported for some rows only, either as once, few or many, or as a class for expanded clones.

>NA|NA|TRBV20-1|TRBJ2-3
CSARGLAAGTDTQYF
TGCAGTGCTAGAGGGCTAGCCGCGGGCACAGATACGCAGTATTTT
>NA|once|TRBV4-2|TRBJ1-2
CASSETGWGYTF
TGTGCCAGCAGCGAAACAGGGTGGGGCTACACCTTC
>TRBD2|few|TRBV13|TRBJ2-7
CASSYTGTRDDEQYF
TGTGCCAGCAGCTATACCGGGACTAGGGACGACGAGCAGTACTTC
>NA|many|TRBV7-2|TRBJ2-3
CASGRNGNTDTQYF
TGTGCCAGCGGCCGGAACGGCAACACAGATACGCAGTATTTT
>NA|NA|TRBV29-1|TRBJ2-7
CSVEGVGSYEQYF
TGCAGCGTTGAAGGGGTGGGATCCTACGAGCAGTACTTC
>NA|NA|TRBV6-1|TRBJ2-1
CASSPGQGPNFEQFF
TGTGCCAGCAGTCCGGGTCAGGGCCCTAATTTTGAGCAGTTCTTC
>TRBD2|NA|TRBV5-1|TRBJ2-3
CASSLASSGGDTQYF
TGCGCCAGCAGCTTGGCTTCTAGCGGGGGTGATACGCAGTATTTT
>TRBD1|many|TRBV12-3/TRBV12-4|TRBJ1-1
CASSTDRDTEAFF
TGTGCCAGCAGCACGGACAGGGACACTGAAGCTTTCTTT
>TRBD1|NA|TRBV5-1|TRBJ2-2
CASSGTGENTGELFF
TGCGCCAGCAGCGGGACAGGGGAAAACACCGGGGAGCTGTTTTTT
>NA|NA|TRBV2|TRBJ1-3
CASSGARSDTGNTIYF
TGTGCCAGCAGTGGGGCTCGGTCAGACACTGGAAACACCATATATTTT
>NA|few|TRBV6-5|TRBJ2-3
CASSYNGQVYTDTQYF
TGTGCCAGCAGTTACAATGGTCAGGTTTACACAGATACGCAGTATTTT
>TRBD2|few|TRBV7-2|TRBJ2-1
CASSIRIGTTNNEQFF
TGTGCCAGCAGCATTAGAATAGGGACTACTAACAATGAGCAGTTCTTC
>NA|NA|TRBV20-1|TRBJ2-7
CSARDPETVSYEQYF
TGCAGTGCTAGAGATCCAGAGACGGTCTCCTACGAGCAGTACTTC
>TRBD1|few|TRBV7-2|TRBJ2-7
CASSETGTGPYEQYF
TGTGCCAGCAGCGAAACCGGGACAGGACCCTACGAGCAGTACTTC
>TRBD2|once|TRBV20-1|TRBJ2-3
CSAFLADLRTDTQYF
TGCAGTGCTTTTCTAGCGGACCTCCGCACAGATACGCAGTATTTT
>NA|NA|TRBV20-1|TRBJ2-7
CSARAPTGGHEQYF
TGCAGTGCTAGAGCCCCCACAGGAGGCCACGAGCAGTACTTC
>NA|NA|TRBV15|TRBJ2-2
CATSRTGLYTGELFF
TGTGCCACCAGCAGAACCGGGCTATACACCGGGGAGCTGTTTTTT
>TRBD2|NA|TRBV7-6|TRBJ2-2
CASTDGLAGARTGELFF
TGTGCCAGCACCGACGGACTAGCGGGAGCCCGAACCGGGGAGCTGTTTTTT
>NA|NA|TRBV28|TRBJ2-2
CASSLSSWDTGELFF
TGTGCCAGCAGTTTAAGCTCCTGGGACACCGGGGAGCTGTTTTTT